This T cell receptor (beta chain) is drawn from a study of resident and recirculating memory T cells in vitiligo. General study results and limits: Sequences differed between biopsy sites and patients, suggesting private specificity. No single dominant TCR clone appeared; lesion clonality varied.

Germline V lookup: CDR1 PRHDT, CDR2 FYEKMQ (reference sequence). The CDR3 extends over 13 amino acids. Deletions cut 5 bases from V and 5 bases from J, with 12 bases between. Clones were read by immunoSEQ multiplex PCR, and TCRdb kept only the in-frame ones, dropping some. The sample shows more than 70,000 clones, about 91% of them seen only once. About this clone: Its antigen is undetermined.

This clonotype was obtained from a male donor with vitiligo. The sequenced sample was blood. The rearrangement uses TRBV13 and TRBJ2-5; maybe TRBD2 (5 bases). CDR3 DNA: TGTGCCAGCAGCACTAGGGTGGCGGAGACCCAGTACTTC. This translates into CASSTRVAETQYF.